This entry lists 26 T cell receptor beta chains sequenced from one sample in a study of immune heterogeneity within non-small cell lung tumors (dated by TCRdb to between 2017 and 2018). For the TCR template, genomic DNA was extracted from bulk tumor tissue, and approximately 540 ng of gDNA was amplified for each sample. During surgery, several biopsies were collected from each primary tumor and placed as far from one another as possible within the tumor mass. The study cohort was described as untreated, and patients were newly diagnosed NSCLC cases undergoing curative surgery. Sequenced on a HiSeq X Ten. The TCR beta CDR3 region was amplified with a multiplex PCR system whose first round ran for 10 cycles using 32 V-gene forward primers and 13 J-gene reverse primers. The public sequencing data were trimmed at Q25 with fastp and processed into clonotypes with MiXCR by TCRdb, which kept only in-frame beta chains. Each CDR3 protein gets just one entry, which takes the most common genes and DNA from the rows behind it. The sample table shows approximately 4,300 distinct CDR3 sequences, and less than 25% are seen once. The top ten hold roughly 9.8% of the sample.

The sequencing input was lung tumor tissue. The receptor source for this set is a man aged 50-59 years with non-small cell lung cancer.

The V gene is TRBV5-1, the J gene TRBJ2-5; TRBD1 matches at 7 bases. CDR1 is SGHRS, CDR2 YFSETQ, per germline. The CDR3 is made up of 16 amino acids. The V gene end was trimmed by 0 bases and the J gene end by 1 base; junction bases not matched to a gene: 6. DNA of the CDR3: TGCGCCAGCAGCTTGGGGGTGACAGGGAGCCAAGAGACCCAGTACTTC. Translation: CASSLGVTGSQETQYF.

This clonotype is judged medium-sized. The gene calls are TRBV27 and TRBJ1-6; 7 positions agree with TRBD1. Unmatched junction bases numbered 7, after V lost 4 bases and J lost 10 bases. The CDR3 has 14 residues. Per germline, CDR1 MNHEY and CDR2 SMNVEV (reference sequence). The CDR3 loop is CASSYYRGGSPLHF. The CDR3 DNA is TGTGCCAGCAGTTATTACAGGGGCGGGTCACCCCTCCACTTT.

V gene TRBV15 combines with J gene TRBJ2-3; D perhaps matches TRBD2 (6 bases). The V gene lost 3 bases and the J gene lost 0 bases, with 19 bases spanning the gap. Germline lookup yields CDR1 LNHNV and CDR2 YYDKDF (reference sequence). This CDR3 region has 18 residues. The CDR3 DNA sequence: TGTGCCACCAGCAGGGGGCTGGCGGGGCTTTATAGCACAGATACGCAGTATTTT. Translated, it gives CATSRGLAGLYSTDTQYF. Full variable domain (missing parts from reference TRBV15 and TRBJ2-3): DAMVIQNPRYQVTQFGKPVTLSCSQTLNHNVMYWYQQKSSQAPKLLFHYYDKDFNNEADTPDNFQSRRPNTSFCFLDIRSPGLGDTAMYLCATSRGLAGLYSTDTQYFGPGTRLTVL.

This clonotype rates as medium-sized (0.01 to 0.1%). This chain uses TRBV19 with TRBJ1-2, with TRBD1 matching over 9 bases. V was pared by 5 bases and J by 4 bases, with 11 bases of the junction left unmatched. Germline values: CDR1 LNHDA, CDR2 SQIVND (reference sequence). The CDR3 spans 16 residues. The CDR3 sequence: CASSRQGQGGGYGYTF. The CDR3 DNA sequence: TGTGCCAGTAGTCGACAGGGACAGGGCGGAGGCTATGGCTACACCTTC.

The sample holds many counts of this clonotype. Its ends do not fully match the called genes, so a read error is possible. The chain uses TRBV20-1 and TRBJ1-6, with D possibly matching TRBD1 (5 bases). Germline lookup yields CDR1 DFQATT and CDR2 SNEGSKA (reference sequence). This CDR3 spans 15 amino acids. As DNA, the CDR3 is TGCAGTGCTACAAGACAGAGCTCCCATAATTCACCCCTCCACTTT. It codes for CSATRQSSHNSPLHF.

As for this clonotype: A junction boundary mismatches the germline segment, possibly from a read error. V gene TRBV7-2 combines with J gene TRBJ1-2; 9 bases agree with TRBD1. The CDR3 is 18 residues long. The V gene's germline CDR1 is SGHTA and CDR2 FQGNSA. CDR3 sequence reads: CASSLAPSMTGGNYCYTF. Here the CDR3 DNA reads TGTGCCAGCAGCTTAGCCCCCTCTATGACAGGGGGGAACTATTGCTACACCTTC. The complete variable domain, with remaining parts taken from reference TRBV7-2 and TRBJ1-2, reads GAGVSQSPSNKVTEKGKDVELRCDPISGHTALYWYRQSLGQGLEFLIYFQGNSAPDKSGLPSDRFSAERTGGSVSTLTIQRTQQEDSAVYLCASSLAPSMTGGNYCYTFGSGTRLTVV.

Relative to its sample, this clonotype is medium-sized. The rearrangement joins TRBV30 to TRBJ2-3, with 7 bases aligning to TRBD2. V shed 4 bases, J shed 5 bases, and the junction held 6 bases outside the gene matches. Germline loops: CDR1 GTSNPN, CDR2 SVGIG (reference sequence). The CDR3 is made up of 13 amino acids. In DNA form, the CDR3 reads TGTGCCTGGATCCGGGGGGATGAAGATACGCAGTATTTT. Its protein product is CAWIRGDEDTQYF.

A word on this clonotype: A junction end diverges from the germline sequence, so it may reflect a read error. The chain carries TRBV27 and TRBJ1-2; 8 bases are a match to TRBD1. CDR3 size: 12 residues. Germline V gives CDR1 MNHEY, CDR2 SMNVEV (reference sequence). The CDR3 reads CASRNRGYVYTF. The DNA of the CDR3 is TGTGCTAGCAGGAACAGGGGGTATGTCTACACCTTC.

This rearrangement joins TRBV7-3 to TRBJ2-2; D remains unclear. CDR3 length: 16 residues. V was trimmed by 1 base and J by 11 bases, leaving 20 bases between them. CDR1 and CDR2 (germline): SGHTA, FQGTGA. This chain's CDR3 is CASSLNGQTNTVELFF. CDR3 coding DNA: TGTGCCAGCAGCTTAAACGGCCAGACGAACACCGTTGAGCTGTTTTTT.

By share, this clonotype counts as medium-sized. The V call is TRBV10-2, the J call TRBJ2-6; maybe TRBD1 (6 bases). Germline assignment: CDR1 WSHSY and CDR2 SAAADI. V was trimmed by 5 bases and J by 2 bases, leaving 10 bases between them. The CDR3 runs 15 residues. In DNA, the CDR3 is TGCGCCAGCAGTCGCCAGGGGACTGGGGCCAACGTCCTGACTTTC. Its protein is CASSRQGTGANVLTF.

This clonotype counts as medium-sized. The chain couples TRBV7-9 to TRBJ2-1, with D hard to call. The CDR3 extends over 13 amino acids. Germline CDR1 reads SEHNR; CDR2 reads FQNEAQ (reference sequence). V was pared by 5 bases and J by 3 bases, with 8 bases between. The CDR3 nucleotides read TGTGCCAGCAGCCGAACTGACTACAATGAGCAGTTCTTC. Translated: CASSRTDYNEQFF. The full variable domain, its missing parts supplied by reference TRBV7-9 and TRBJ2-1, is DTGVSQNPRHKITKRGQNVTFRCDPISEHNRLYWYRQTLGQGPEFLTYFQNEAQLEKSRLLSDRFSAERPKGSFSTLEIQRTEQGDSAMYLCASSRTDYNEQFFGPGTRLTVL.

This clonotype is termed medium-sized. The chain recombines TRBV19 with TRBJ2-7, with 7 bases lining up with TRBD1. Germline CDR1 and CDR2: LNHDA and SQIVND (reference sequence). This CDR3 is 11 amino acids long. V lost 10 bases to trimming and J lost 3 bases; unmatched junction nucleotides: 3. CDR3 protein: CATWDSYEQYF. The DNA for the CDR3 is TGTGCCACTTGGGACAGCTACGAGCAGTACTTC.

This clonotype is labeled medium-sized. This rearrangement joins TRBV27 to TRBJ1-2; D uncertain. Germline assignment: CDR1 MNHEY and CDR2 SMNVEV (reference sequence). Deletions cut 4 bases from V and 1 base from J, with 7 bases between. The CDR3 length is 13 residues. CDR3 sequence reads: CASSYSLNYGYTF. Here the CDR3 DNA reads TGTGCCAGCAGTTATTCTCTTAACTATGGCTACACCTTC.

By its share, this clonotype is medium-sized. The chain has TRBV24-1 and TRBJ1-5; no reliable D call. Germline V gives CDR1 KGHDR, CDR2 SFDVKD. The V and J ends lost 5 bases and 9 bases respectively, with 13 bases between them. This CDR3 comprises 13 residues. DNA for the CDR3: TGTGCCACCAGTGTGGGTGCCTTAAGGCCCCAGCATTTT. The encoded protein is CATSVGALRPQHF.

The V gene is TRBV6-2 or TRBV6-3, the J gene TRBJ2-3; the match to TRBD1 covers 12 bases. Trimming took 6 bases from V and 10 from J; bases not matched to a gene: 8. The germline gives CDR1 MNHEY, CDR2 SVGEGT. There are 14 residues in the CDR3. CDR3 residues: CASRTGTGGDAQYF. The CDR3 DNA reads as TGTGCCAGCAGAACCGGGACAGGGGGCGATGCGCAGTATTTT.

This clonotype was recorded many times. The gene calls are TRBV3-1 and TRBJ2-3; TRBD1 is a possible D gene (5 bases). Germline values: CDR1 LGHDT, CDR2 YNNKEL (reference sequence). There are 15 residues in the CDR3. The V gene lost 5 bases and the J gene lost 3 bases, with 15 bases spanning the gap. CDR3 sequence reads: CASSADQTGTDTQYF. CDR3 nucleotides: TGTGCCAGCAGCGCTGACCAAACAGGTACAGATACGCAGTATTTT.

This clonotype showed up just a few times. This chain connects TRBV9 to TRBJ2-5; D unresolved. V dropped 4 bases and J dropped 5 bases, with 18 bases sitting between them. The CDR3 spans 15 residues. Per the germline V gene, CDR1 is SGDLS and CDR2 is YYNGEE. DNA of the CDR3: TGTGCCAGCAGCCCAGGCGCCACAGACCCCGAGACCCAGTACTTC. It yields the protein CASSPGATDPETQYF. The whole variable domain, remainder taken from reference TRBV9 and TRBJ2-5, is DSGVTQTPKHLITATGQRVTLRCSPRSGDLSVYWYQQSLDQGLQFLIQYYNGEERAKGNILERFSAQQFPDLHSELNLSSLELGDSALYFCASSPGATDPETQYFGPGTRLLVL.

Relative to its sample, this clonotype is medium-sized. V is TRBV6-2 or TRBV6-3 and J is TRBJ1-6; D gene unclear. Germline V gives CDR1 MNHEY, CDR2 SVGEGT. V dropped 5 bases and J dropped 8 bases, with 13 bases sitting between them. This CDR3 comprises 14 residues. Written as DNA, the CDR3 is TGTGCCAGCAGTGGAGAGGCGGAACATTCACCCCTCCACTTT. This gives the protein CASSGEAEHSPLHF.

This clonotype came up once. Mismatch with germline at one junction end may stem from a read error. V and J are TRBV28 and TRBJ1-1; D may be TRBD1 (5 bases). The CDR3 extends over 14 amino acids. From germline, CDR1 is MDHEN and CDR2 SYDVKM. The CDR3 spells CDSSLCRATTEAFF. The CDR3 DNA is TGTGACAGCAGTCTGTGCAGGGCGACCACTGAAGCTTTCTTT.

This clonotype is medium-sized by share. The chain joins TRBV27 to TRBJ1-6, with 7 bases that match TRBD1. This CDR3 contains 14 residues. Trimming cost V 3 bases and J 10 bases; bases outside gene matches: 6. Germline V gives CDR1 MNHEY, CDR2 SMNVEV (reference sequence). The CDR3 spells CASSFDRVGSPLHF. The CDR3 bases are TGTGCCAGCAGTTTTGACAGGGTTGGCTCACCCCTCCACTTT.

This clonotype counts as medium-sized. CDR3 sequence reads: CASSPYEGNTEAFF. The DNA for the CDR3 is TGTGCCAGCAGCCCCTACGAGGGGAACACTGAAGCTTTCTTT. V gene TRBV3-1 combines with J gene TRBJ1-1, with D unclear. Trimming took off 4 bases at V and 1 base at J, with 10 bases between the two ends. CDR1 and CDR2 from the germline V gene are LGHDT and YNNKEL (reference sequence). The CDR3 loop spans 14 amino acids.

A few counts support this clonotype. A single base separates this from a much larger clone, so it may be a read error. The gene calls are TRBV20-1 and TRBJ2-2; the D gene is possibly TRBD1 (6 bases). This CDR3 region has 12 residues. Germline CDR1 reads DFQATT; CDR2 reads SNEGSKA (reference sequence). CDR3 residues: CGAATGMRELFF. The CDR3 coding sequence is TGCGGTGCGGCTACAGGGATGAGGGAGCTGTTTTTT.

This clonotype is medium-sized. This chain connects TRBV6-4 to TRBJ2-2; either TRBD1 or TRBD2 may supply D (6 bases each). The length of the CDR3 is 14 residues. V was cut by 2 bases and J by 4 bases, with 8 bases left in between. Germline V gives CDR1 MRHNA, CDR2 SNTAGT. This CDR3 is CASSDGGPTGELFF. The CDR3, as DNA: TGTGCCAGCAGTGACGGGGGGCCCACCGGGGAGCTGTTTTTT.

This clonotype was seen ten or more times. The rearrangement uses TRBV2 and TRBJ2-3, with D perhaps TRBD1 (5 bases). Trimming left V 10 bases short and J 0 bases short, with 17 bases between. Germline CDR1 SNHLY, CDR2 FYNNEI. The CDR3 is made up of 15 amino acids. Here the CDR3 reads CATSQGIPSTDTQYF. As DNA, the CDR3 is TGTGCCACCTCCCAGGGAATACCTAGCACAGATACGCAGTATTTT.

The rearrangement joins TRBV20-1 to TRBJ2-7, with D perhaps TRBD1 or TRBD2 (5 bases each). The length of the CDR3 is 14 residues. Germline CDR1 reads DFQATT; CDR2 reads SNEGSKA (reference sequence). The CDR3 sequence: CRAQTAVLPYEQYF. The CDR3 DNA sequence: TGCAGAGCGCAGACAGCGGTACTGCCCTACGAGCAGTACTTC.

There are many counts of this clonotype. Since a much larger clone is just one base distant, this may be a read error. V is TRBV20-1 and J is TRBJ2-7; D may be TRBD1 (7 bases). The CDR3 consists of 15 residues. The ends were cut back, 0 bases at V and 2 bases at J, with 14 bases in the middle. Germline V lookup: CDR1 DFQATT, CDR2 SNEGSKA (reference sequence). CDR3 coding DNA: TGCAGTGCTAGAGAGCGGGACAGTCCCGCCTACGAGCAGTACTTC. Translating gives CSARERDSPAYEQYF.